The 27 T cell receptor beta chains reported below all come from one sample, sequenced in a study of blood T cell repertoires in COVID-19. The protocol was immunoSEQ multiplex PCR, while the TCRdb copy is restricted to in-frame clones and leaves out a portion. The data show approximately 280,000 clones, roughly 90% seen once. Source material: peripheral blood. The receptor set was obtained from a man aged 40-49 years with acute or convalescent COVID-19.

The gene calls are TRBV9 and TRBJ1-6; D uncertain. CDR3 length: 18 amino acids. CDR1 and CDR2 (germline): SGDLS, YYNGEE. The germline V and J ends were trimmed by 0 bases and 7 bases, with 20 bases remaining between them. The CDR3 region has the DNA TGTGCCAGCAGCGTAGACCCTATTGGGGAGGGTTTGAATTCACCCCTCCACTTT. Translated, it gives CASSVDPIGEGLNSPLHF.

The rearrangement joins TRBV6-5 to TRBJ1-6, with unresolved D. The CDR3 has 16 amino acids. The V gene lost 0 bases and the J gene lost 7 bases, with 13 bases spanning the gap. Germline CDR1 MNHEY, CDR2 SVGAGI. CDR3 DNA sequence: TGTGCCAGCAGTTACTCGATGCACGGAGAAAATTCACCCCTCCACTTT. This sequence encodes CASSYSMHGENSPLHF.

This chain uses TRBV27 with TRBJ1-2; 9 bases match TRBD1. This CDR3 has 14 residues. V lost 5 bases and J lost 9; bases outside the gene matches: 10. Germline V gene data show CDR1 as MNHEY and CDR2 as SMNVEV (reference sequence). The CDR3 loop is CASSPGQGPSSYTF. Written as DNA, the CDR3 is TGTGCCAGCAGTCCAGGACAGGGGCCTAGTAGCTACACCTTC.

The genes are TRBV19 and TRBJ2-7, with TRBD1 matching 8 bases. The CDR3 has 13 amino acids. Looked up from germline, CDR1 is LNHDA and CDR2 is SQIVND (reference sequence). V gave up 5 bases and J gave up 2 bases; unmatched junction bases: 2. CDR3 protein: CASSRGQAYEQYF. The CDR3 DNA sequence: TGTGCCAGTAGTCGGGGACAGGCCTACGAGCAGTACTTC.

The chain joins TRBV5-1 to TRBJ2-6; D is perhaps TRBD2 (6 bases). The V and J ends lost 0 bases and 4 bases respectively, with 11 bases between them. Germline values: CDR1 SGHRS, CDR2 YFSETQ. This CDR3 is built from 16 residues. CDR3 nucleotide sequence: TGCGCCAGCAGCTTGGACGGGGGTACCGGGGCCAACGTCCTGACTTTC. This codes for CASSLDGGTGANVLTF.

The chain employs TRBV14 and TRBJ2-7, with D unresolved. CDR1 SGHDN and CDR2 FVKESK come from the germline V gene. There are 13 residues in the CDR3. V lost 4 bases and J 2 bases, leaving 9 bases between the germline ends. The CDR3 sequence is CASSLSSPYEQYF. CDR3 coding DNA: TGTGCCAGCAGCCTTAGCAGTCCCTACGAGCAGTACTTC. The whole variable domain, filled in from reference TRBV14 and TRBJ2-7, reads EAGVTQFPSHSVIEKGQTVTLRCDPISGHDNLYWYRRVMGKEIKFLLHFVKESKQDESGMPNNRFLAERTGGTYSTLKVQPAELEDSGVYFCASSLSSPYEQYFGPGTRLTVT.

The chain has TRBV6-5 and TRBJ2-3, with D possibly being TRBD1 (5 bases). Germline loops: CDR1 MNHEY, CDR2 SVGAGI. The V and J ends lost 4 bases and 6 bases respectively, with 14 bases between them. CDR3 size: 14 residues. CDR3 residues: CASSSNTQGDTQYF. The CDR3 region has the DNA TGTGCCAGCAGTTCGAACACCCAGGGTGATACGCAGTATTTT.

The rearrangement uses TRBV9 and TRBJ1-2; no reliable D call. V lost 0 bases and J lost 2, with 8 bases in between. Germline CDR1 is SGDLS and CDR2 is YYNGEE. There are 14 residues in the CDR3. In DNA form, the CDR3 reads TGTGCCAGCAGCGTAGCGCCCGCGAACTATGGCTACACCTTC. It translates to CASSVAPANYGYTF.

This chain connects TRBV5-8 to TRBJ1-2, with D perhaps matching TRBD1 (6 bases). The CDR3 has 15 amino acids. V was shortened by 4 bases and J by 12 bases, with 25 bases between the two germline ends. Germline V gene sequence: CDR1 SGHTS, CDR2 YDEGEE. The CDR3 sequence is CASSPGGPGARGHTF. DNA of the CDR3: TGTGCCAGCAGCCCTGGCGGGCCGGGGGCGCGGGGGCACACCTTC.

The chain combines TRBV5-1 with TRBJ2-7; 9 nucleotides agree with TRBD2. Germline V lookup: CDR1 SGHRS, CDR2 YFSETQ. V lost 3 bases, J lost 1 base, and 5 bases stayed unmatched. The CDR3 runs to 15 residues. The CDR3 loop reads CASSSTSGVSYEQYF. For the CDR3, the DNA is TGCGCCAGCAGCTCGACTAGCGGAGTATCCTACGAGCAGTACTTC. The complete variable domain, with remaining parts taken from reference TRBV5-1 and TRBJ2-7, reads KAGVTQTPRYLIKTRGQQVTLSCSPISGHRSVSWYQQTPGQGLQFLFEYFSETQRNKGNFPGRFSGRQFSNSRSEMNVSTLELGDSALYLCASSSTSGVSYEQYFGPGTRLTVT.

The chain employs TRBV7-2 and TRBJ2-3; D is unclear. CDR3 length: 13 amino acids. Germline V gives CDR1 SGHTA, CDR2 FQGNSA. Trimming cost V 4 bases and J 5 bases, with 10 bases left between them. In DNA, the CDR3 is TGTGCCAGCAGCTATGGAGACGGAGATACGCAGTATTTT. This gives the protein CASSYGDGDTQYF.

The V call is TRBV11-2, the J call TRBJ1-2, with a possible D match to TRBD1 (6 bases). This CDR3 is built from 15 residues. The ends were cut back, 1 base at V and 4 bases at J, with 13 bases in the middle. Germline CDR1 is SGHAT and CDR2 is FQNNGV. CDR3 nucleotides: TGTGCCAGCAGCTTAGTTCGCGGACAGCTCTATGGCTACACCTTC. The encoded protein is CASSLVRGQLYGYTF. The whole variable domain, remainder taken from reference TRBV11-2 and TRBJ1-2, is EAGVAQSPRYKIIEKRQSVAFWCNPISGHATLYWYQQILGQGPKLLIQFQNNGVVDDSQLPKDRFSAERLKGVDSTLKIQPAKLEDSAVYLCASSLVRGQLYGYTFGSGTRLTVV.

The chain has TRBV29-1 and TRBJ2-2, with 8 bases that match TRBD1. There are 14 residues in the CDR3. Germline V gene sequence: CDR1 SQVTM, CDR2 ANQGSEA. With V trimmed by 2 bases and J by 5 bases, 4 bases remained unmatched. CDR3 loop: CSVERQGWTGELFF. The CDR3 nucleotides read TGCAGCGTTGAACGACAGGGGTGGACCGGGGAGCTGTTTTTT.

The rearrangement uses TRBV20-1 and TRBJ1-4; D is undetermined. Germline V CDR1 and CDR2: DFQATT, SNEGSKA (reference sequence). The CDR3 is 12 residues long. V dropped 3 bases and J dropped 4 bases, with 6 bases sitting between them. DNA for the CDR3: TGCAGTGCTAGTTCCATTAATGAAAAACTGTTTTTT. This gives the protein CSASSINEKLFF.

The chain is built from TRBV7-3 and TRBJ2-1, with TRBD2 matching over 9 bases. After removal of 2 bases from V and 8 bases from J, the junction contained 4 bases not matched to a gene. Germline V gene sequence: CDR1 SGHTA, CDR2 FQGTGA. This CDR3 contains 14 residues. CDR3 DNA: TGTGCCAGCAGCTTAGGGACTAGCTGGGATGAGCAGTTCTTC. Protein product: CASSLGTSWDEQFF.

About this clone itself: Its ends do not fully match the called genes, so a read error is possible. This chain joins TRBV24-1 and TRBJ2-3; 9 nucleotides match TRBD1. CDR1 and CDR2 from the germline V gene are KGHDR and SFDVKD. CDR3 length equals 12 residues. CDR3 in DNA: TGTGCCACCAGTGATGGACAGGGGCCCTTTAATTTT. Protein sequence: CATSDGQGPFNF.

The rearrangement uses TRBV2 and TRBJ1-1; 9 bases map to TRBD1. The germline V gene has CDR1 SNHLY and CDR2 FYNNEI. The CDR3 spans 13 residues. V lost 5 bases to trimming and J lost 5 bases; unmatched junction nucleotides: 3. This chain's CDR3 is CASSFDRGTEAFF. In DNA, the CDR3 is TGTGCCAGCAGTTTCGACAGGGGGACTGAAGCTTTCTTT.

V gene TRBV9 combines with J gene TRBJ1-2; D might be TRBD1 (5 bases). Germline V CDR1 and CDR2: SGDLS, YYNGEE. Trimming stripped 4 bases from V and 8 bases from J, with 21 bases between. The CDR3 contains 15 residues. CDR3: CASSQGSWDIEGYTF. CDR3 coding DNA: TGTGCCAGCAGCCAGGGATCATGGGATATAGAAGGCTACACCTTC.

This CDR3 reads CASSIDGQGGEKLFF. The CDR3 nucleotides are TGTGCCAGTAGTATAGATGGACAGGGAGGGGAAAAACTGTTTTTT. The J gene is TRBJ1-4, the V gene TRBV19; TRBD1 aligns across 8 bases. With V trimmed by 0 bases and J by 8 bases, 5 bases remained unmatched. Germline lookup yields CDR1 LNHDA and CDR2 SQIVND (reference sequence). The CDR3 extends over 15 amino acids.

The rearrangement uses TRBV15 and TRBJ2-7; D might be TRBD2 (6 bases). The CDR3 is 13 amino acids. Deletions cut 3 bases from V and 6 bases from J, with 12 bases between. The V gene's germline CDR1 is LNHNV and CDR2 YYDKDF (reference sequence). The CDR3 protein is CATSRSIGGEQYF. CDR3 coding DNA: TGTGCCACCAGCAGGTCTATCGGGGGCGAGCAGTACTTC.

This clone was seen a single time. The chain recombines TRBV5-1 with TRBJ1-3, with TRBD1 identical over 8 bases. This CDR3 is 17 amino acids long. Trimming removed 0 bases from V and 5 bases from J; junction bases left unmatched: 10. In germline, CDR1 is SGHRS, CDR2 YFSETQ. CDR3 sequence: CASSLVGQGAMRNTIYF. The CDR3 region has the DNA TGCGCCAGCAGCTTGGTTGGGCAGGGGGCGATGCGAAACACCATATATTTT.

In nucleotides, the CDR3 is TGCAGCGCGCCGGGGCCAGGGGGCGGAGATACGCAGTATTTT. It yields the protein CSAPGPGGGDTQYF. J is TRBJ2-3 and V is TRBV29-1; 8 bases fit TRBD1. CDR1 and CDR2 from the germline V gene are SQVTM and ANQGSEA. J was trimmed by 5 bases and V by 7 bases; bases with no gene match: 11. The CDR3 sequence is 14 residues long.

This chain connects TRBV7-9 to TRBJ2-1; 11 positions agree with TRBD2. Trimming took 0 bases from V and 6 from J; bases not matched to a gene: 7. The germline V gene has CDR1 SEHNR and CDR2 FQNEAQ (reference sequence). The CDR3 sequence is 17 residues long. The DNA for the CDR3 is TGTGCCAGCAGCTTAGCCCAGACTAGCGGGGCCTTCAATGAGCAGTTCTTC. Its translation is CASSLAQTSGAFNEQFF.

The rearrangement uses TRBV20-1 and TRBJ2-5; 9 nucleotides line up with TRBD2. Germline values: CDR1 DFQATT, CDR2 SNEGSKA (reference sequence). The junction had 8 bases not matched to a gene; V was cut back by 3 bases and J by 6 bases. This CDR3 comprises 14 residues. DNA of the CDR3: TGCAGTGCTAGTGCGGGGGGGGCTTCGAAGACCCAGTACTTC. This translates into CSASAGGASKTQYF.

V usage is TRBV4-1 and J usage is TRBJ1-4; D is unresolved. This CDR3 comprises 15 residues. Germline V gene lookup returns CDR1 MGHRA and CDR2 YSYEKL. Trimming took off 5 bases at V and 8 bases at J, with 18 bases between the two ends. The CDR3 reads CASSSMGHKEEKLFF. The CDR3 nucleotides are TGCGCCAGCAGCAGCATGGGCCATAAAGAGGAAAAACTGTTTTTT.

This chain links TRBV5-1 with TRBJ1-1; 9 bases match TRBD1. Trimming removed 4 bases from V and 1 base from J; junction bases left unmatched: 5. This CDR3 has 15 residues. Germline V CDR1 and CDR2: SGHRS, YFSETQ. The CDR3 bases are TGCGCCAGCAGCCACGGACAGGGGAGGAACACTGAAGCTTTCTTT. Translation gives CASSHGQGRNTEAFF.

This chain connects TRBV7-6 to TRBJ2-1, with 8 bases that match TRBD2. The CDR3 length is 16 residues. Unmatched junction bases numbered 16, after V lost 11 bases and J lost 4 bases. Germline loops: CDR1 SGHVS, CDR2 FNYEAQ. This CDR3 reads CAAHSARGGEYNEQFF. The DNA for the CDR3 is TGTGCCGCTCACAGTGCTCGGGGGGGTGAGTACAATGAGCAGTTCTTC.